This TCR beta chain was sequenced for a study of blood T cell repertoires in COVID-19. V lost 6 bases and J lost 6; bases outside the gene matches: 4. Per the germline V gene, CDR1 is MNHEY and CDR2 is SMNVEV (reference sequence). CDR3 length: 14 residues. TCRdb's copy holds only in-frame clones and misses some; the assay was immunoSEQ multiplex PCR. The data hold roughly 110,000 clones, with approximately 80% observed a single time. This receptor was obtained from a woman between 55 and 75 years old with acute or convalescent COVID-19. Source material: peripheral blood. The chain couples TRBV27 to TRBJ2-3, with TRBD2 matching over 12 bases. DNA of the CDR3: TGTGCCAGCAGACTAGCGGGAGGAGGGGATACGCAGTATTTT. Translating gives CASRLAGGGDTQYF.